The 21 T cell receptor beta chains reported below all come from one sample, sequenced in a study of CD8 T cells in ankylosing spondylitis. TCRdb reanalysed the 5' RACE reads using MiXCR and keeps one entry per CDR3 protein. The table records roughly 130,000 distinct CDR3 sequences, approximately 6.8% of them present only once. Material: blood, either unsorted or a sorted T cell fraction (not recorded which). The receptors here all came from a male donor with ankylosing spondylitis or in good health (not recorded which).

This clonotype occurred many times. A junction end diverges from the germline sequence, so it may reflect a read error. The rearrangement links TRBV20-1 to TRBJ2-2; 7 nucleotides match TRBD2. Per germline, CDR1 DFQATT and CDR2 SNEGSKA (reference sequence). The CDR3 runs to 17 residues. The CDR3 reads CCARDSAGAPNTGELFF. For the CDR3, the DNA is TGCTGTGCTAGAGATAGCGCGGGAGCCCCGAACACCGGGGAGCTGTTTTTT.

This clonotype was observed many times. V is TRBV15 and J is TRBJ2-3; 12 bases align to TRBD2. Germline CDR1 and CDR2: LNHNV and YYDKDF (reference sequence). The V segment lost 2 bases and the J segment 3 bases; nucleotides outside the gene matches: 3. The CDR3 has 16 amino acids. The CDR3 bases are TGTGCCACCAGCAGACTAGCGGGGGGGAGAACAGATACGCAGTATTTT. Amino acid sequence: CATSRLAGGRTDTQYF.

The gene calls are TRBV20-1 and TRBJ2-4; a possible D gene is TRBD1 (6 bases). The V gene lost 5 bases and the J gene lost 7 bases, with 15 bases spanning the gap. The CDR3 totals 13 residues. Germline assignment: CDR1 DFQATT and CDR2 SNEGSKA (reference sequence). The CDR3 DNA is TGCAGTGCTTCGACAGGCCCAGGGAACATTCAGTACTTC. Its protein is CSASTGPGNIQYF.

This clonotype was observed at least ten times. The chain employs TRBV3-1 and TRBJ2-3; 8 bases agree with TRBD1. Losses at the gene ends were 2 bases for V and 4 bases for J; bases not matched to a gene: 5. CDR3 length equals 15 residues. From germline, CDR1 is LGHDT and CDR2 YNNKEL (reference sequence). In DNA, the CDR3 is TGTGCCAGCAGCCAAAGAGACAGGGGACCAGATACGCAGTATTTT. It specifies CASSQRDRGPDTQYF.

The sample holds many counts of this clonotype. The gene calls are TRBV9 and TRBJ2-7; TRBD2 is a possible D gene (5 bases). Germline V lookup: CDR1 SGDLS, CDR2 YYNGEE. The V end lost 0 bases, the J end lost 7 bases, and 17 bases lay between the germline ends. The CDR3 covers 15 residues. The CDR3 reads CASSVGERAWREQYF. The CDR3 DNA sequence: TGTGCCAGCAGCGTAGGCGAGAGGGCCTGGAGAGAGCAGTACTTC.

The DNA for the CDR3 is TGTGCCAGCAGCTCTGTCAGCACAGATACGCAGTATTTT. Amino acid sequence: CASSSVSTDTQYF. J is TRBJ2-3 and V is TRBV5-6, with no clear D. V lost 3 bases and J lost 0, with 5 bases in between. The CDR3 is 13 amino acids. Germline V gives CDR1 SGHDT, CDR2 YYEEEE.

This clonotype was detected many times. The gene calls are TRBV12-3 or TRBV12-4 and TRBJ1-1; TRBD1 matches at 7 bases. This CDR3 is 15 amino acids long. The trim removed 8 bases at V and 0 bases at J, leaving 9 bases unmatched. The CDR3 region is CASGDSFSMNTEAFF. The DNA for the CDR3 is TGTGCCAGCGGGGACAGTTTTTCGATGAACACTGAAGCTTTCTTT.

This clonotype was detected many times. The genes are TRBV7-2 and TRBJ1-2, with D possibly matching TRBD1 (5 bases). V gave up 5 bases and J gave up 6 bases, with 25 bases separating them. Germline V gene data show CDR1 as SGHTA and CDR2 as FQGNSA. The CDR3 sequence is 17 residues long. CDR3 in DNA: TGTGCCAGCAGCACAACGGGCAGGGCGATTTCACTAGATGGCTACACCTTC. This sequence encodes CASSTTGRAISLDGYTF.

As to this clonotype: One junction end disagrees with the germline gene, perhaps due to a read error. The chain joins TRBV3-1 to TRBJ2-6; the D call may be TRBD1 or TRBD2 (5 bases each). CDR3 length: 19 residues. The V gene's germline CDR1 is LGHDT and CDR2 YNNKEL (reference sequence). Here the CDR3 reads CATSQEWDLRVSGANVLTF. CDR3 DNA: TGTGCCACCAGCCAAGAGTGGGACCTGCGGGTTTCTGGGGCCAACGTCCTGACTTTC.

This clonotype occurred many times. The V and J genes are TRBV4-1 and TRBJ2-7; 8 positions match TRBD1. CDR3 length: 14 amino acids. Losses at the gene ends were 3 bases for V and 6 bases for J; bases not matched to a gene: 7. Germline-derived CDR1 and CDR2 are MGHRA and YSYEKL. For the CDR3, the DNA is TGCGCCAGCAGCCAGTCCGACAGGGGCTTCGAGCAGTACTTC. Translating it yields CASSQSDRGFEQYF.

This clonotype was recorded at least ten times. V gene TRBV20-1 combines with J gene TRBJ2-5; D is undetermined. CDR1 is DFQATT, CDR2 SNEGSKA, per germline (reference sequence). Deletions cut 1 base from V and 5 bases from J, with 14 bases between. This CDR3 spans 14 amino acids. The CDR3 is CSARVQILGETQYF. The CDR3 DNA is TGCAGTGCTAGAGTTCAGATATTGGGGGAGACCCAGTACTTC.

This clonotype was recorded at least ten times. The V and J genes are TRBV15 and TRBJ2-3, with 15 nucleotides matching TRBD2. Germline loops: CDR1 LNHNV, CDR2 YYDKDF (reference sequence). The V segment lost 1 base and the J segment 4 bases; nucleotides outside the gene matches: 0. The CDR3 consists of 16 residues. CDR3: CATSRGTSGGADTQYF. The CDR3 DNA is TGTGCCACCAGCAGAGGGACTAGCGGGGGGGCAGATACGCAGTATTTT.

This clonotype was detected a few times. The CDR3 bases are TGCGCCAGCAGCTTGGCCGGCGGGACTTTGAACACCGGGGAGCTGTTTTTT. It yields the protein CASSLAGGTLNTGELFF. The rearrangement uses TRBV5-1 and TRBJ2-2, with D perhaps TRBD2 (6 bases). Trimming took 0 bases from V and 1 from J, leaving 13 bases between them. Germline values: CDR1 SGHRS, CDR2 YFSETQ. The CDR3 spans 17 residues.

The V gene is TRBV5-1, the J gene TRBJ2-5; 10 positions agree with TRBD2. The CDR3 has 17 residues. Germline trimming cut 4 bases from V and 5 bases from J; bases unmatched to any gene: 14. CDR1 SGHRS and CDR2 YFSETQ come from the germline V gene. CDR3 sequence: CASSPLGTSGVAETQYF. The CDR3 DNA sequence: TGCGCCAGCAGCCCCCTCGGTACTAGCGGGGTTGCGGAGACCCAGTACTTC.

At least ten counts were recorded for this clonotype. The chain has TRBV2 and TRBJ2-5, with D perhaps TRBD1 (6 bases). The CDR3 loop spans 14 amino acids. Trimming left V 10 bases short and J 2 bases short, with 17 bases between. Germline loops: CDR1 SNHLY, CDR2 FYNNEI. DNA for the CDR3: TGTGCCACGGGTACAGGGATTTTACAAGAGACCCAGTACTTC. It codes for CATGTGILQETQYF.

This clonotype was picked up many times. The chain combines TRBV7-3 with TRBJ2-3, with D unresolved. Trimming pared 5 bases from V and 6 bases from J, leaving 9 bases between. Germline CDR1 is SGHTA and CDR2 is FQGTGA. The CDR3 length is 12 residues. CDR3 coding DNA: TGTGCCAGCAGCCCTTTTAGGGATACGCAGTATTTT. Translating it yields CASSPFRDTQYF.

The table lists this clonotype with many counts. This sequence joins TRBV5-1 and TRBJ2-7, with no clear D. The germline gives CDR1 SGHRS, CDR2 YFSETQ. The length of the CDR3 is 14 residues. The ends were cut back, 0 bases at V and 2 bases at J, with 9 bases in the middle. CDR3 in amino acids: CASSLGQITYEQYF. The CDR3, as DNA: TGCGCCAGCAGCTTGGGGCAGATTACCTACGAGCAGTACTTC.

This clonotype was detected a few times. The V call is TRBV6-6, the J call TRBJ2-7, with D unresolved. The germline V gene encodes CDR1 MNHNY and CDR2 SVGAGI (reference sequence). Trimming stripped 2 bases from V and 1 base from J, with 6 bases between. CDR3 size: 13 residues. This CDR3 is CASSYDGSYEQYF. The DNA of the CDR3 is TGTGCCAGCAGTTACGACGGATCCTACGAGCAGTACTTC.

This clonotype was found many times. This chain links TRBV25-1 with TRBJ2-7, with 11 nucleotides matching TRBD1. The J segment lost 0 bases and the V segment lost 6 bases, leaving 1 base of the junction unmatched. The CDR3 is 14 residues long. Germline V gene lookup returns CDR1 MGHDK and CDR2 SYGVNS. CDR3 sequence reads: CASRGTGGSYEQYF. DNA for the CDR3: TGTGCCAGCAGGGGGACAGGGGGCTCCTACGAGCAGTACTTC.

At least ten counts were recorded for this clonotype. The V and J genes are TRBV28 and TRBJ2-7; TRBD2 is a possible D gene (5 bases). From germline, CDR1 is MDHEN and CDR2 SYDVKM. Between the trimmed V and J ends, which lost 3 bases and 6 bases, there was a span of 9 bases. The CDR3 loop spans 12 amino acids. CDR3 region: CASSFYGGEQYF. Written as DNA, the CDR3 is TGTGCCAGCAGTTTTTATGGAGGCGAGCAGTACTTC.

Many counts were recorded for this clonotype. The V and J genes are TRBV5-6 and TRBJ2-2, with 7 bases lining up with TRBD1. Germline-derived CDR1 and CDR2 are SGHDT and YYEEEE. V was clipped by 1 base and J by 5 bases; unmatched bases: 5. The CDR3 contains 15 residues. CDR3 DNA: TGTGCCAGCAGCTTGAACCACAGGGGTACCGGGGAGCTGTTTTTT. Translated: CASSLNHRGTGELFF.